The 31 T cell receptor beta chains below all came from one sample that was sequenced in a study of radiation and T cells in renal cell carcinoma. Treatment indicated: treatment-naive control, cytoreductive nephrectomy. Profiled with immunoSEQ multiplex PCR; TCRdb holds only in-frame clones, not every one. The table has some 25,000 clones, nearly 60% seen once. This sample comprised tumor tissue, obtained from a patient whose treatment was nephrectomy without radiotherapy. The receptors shown here come from a man aged 35 to 55 with renal cell carcinoma.

This chain links TRBV6-6 with TRBJ1-5; no clear D. The germline CDR1 and CDR2 sequences are MNHNY and SVGAGI (reference sequence). The V gene lost 6 bases and the J gene lost 0 bases, with 12 bases spanning the gap. This CDR3 has 15 amino acids. The CDR3 spells CASSPFTDSNQPQHF. The CDR3, as DNA: TGTGCCAGCAGCCCTTTTACGGATAGCAATCAGCCCCAGCATTTT.

This clone was recorded once. The CDR3 region has the DNA TGTGCCAGCAGCTTGGTGTCTAGCGGGGGGACTAACACAGATACGCAGTATTTT. It yields the protein CASSLVSSGGTNTDTQYF. The genes are TRBV5-5 and TRBJ2-3; 11 nucleotides line up with TRBD2. Germline assignment: CDR1 SGHKS and CDR2 YYEKEE (reference sequence). The CDR3 consists of 18 residues. Trimming at V came to 0 bases and at J to 2 bases, leaving 8 bases not matched to a gene.

The chain is built from TRBV28 and TRBJ1-5, with 7 bases aligning to TRBD1. V lost 4 bases, J lost 6 bases, and 6 bases stayed unmatched. Germline V gene lookup returns CDR1 MDHEN and CDR2 SYDVKM. There are 14 residues in the CDR3. This chain's CDR3 is CASSSTGPGQPQHF. Here the CDR3 DNA reads TGTGCCAGCAGTTCGACAGGGCCCGGTCAGCCCCAGCATTTT.

The chain employs TRBV27 and TRBJ1-5; no definite D call. This CDR3 is built from 15 residues. Germline loops: CDR1 MNHEY, CDR2 SMNVEV (reference sequence). The V end was cut by 0 bases, the J end by 0 bases, with 6 bases between. The CDR3 here is CASSLSSNSNQPQHF. The CDR3 region has the DNA TGTGCCAGCAGTTTATCCTCCAATAGCAATCAGCCCCAGCATTTT.

By frequency in the sample, this clone is medium-sized. V is TRBV7-3 and J is TRBJ1-1; D gene uncertain. V gave up 2 bases and J gave up 6 bases, with 16 bases separating them. The CDR3 loop spans 15 amino acids. Per the germline V gene, CDR1 is SGHTA and CDR2 is FQGTGA. CDR3 in amino acids: CASSLSGIDFSEAFF. CDR3 nucleotide sequence: TGTGCCAGCAGCTTATCGGGTATTGACTTTTCTGAAGCTTTCTTT.

The chain carries TRBV29-1 and TRBJ1-2; D not resolved. Trimming cost V 6 bases and J 6 bases, with 17 bases left between them. Germline V gene data show CDR1 as SQVTM and CDR2 as ANQGSEA. CDR3 size: 13 residues. The CDR3 loop is CSVRTDAWHGYTF. The CDR3 nucleotides are TGCAGCGTGAGGACGGATGCCTGGCATGGCTACACCTTC. Full variable domain (missing parts from reference TRBV29-1 and TRBJ1-2): SAVISQKPSRDICQRGTSLTIQCQVDSQVTMMFWYRQQPGQSLTLIATANQGSEATYESGFVIDKFPISRPNLTFSTLTVSNMSPEDSSIYLCSVRTDAWHGYTFGSGTRLTVV.

The chain uses TRBV18 and TRBJ2-3, with D unclear. Trimming took off 2 bases at V and 2 bases at J, with 5 bases between the two ends. Germline CDR1 and CDR2: KGHSH and LQKENI. The CDR3 has 13 residues. CDR3 amino acids: CASSPRATDTQYF. Here the CDR3 DNA reads TGTGCCAGCTCACCAAGGGCCACAGATACGCAGTATTTT.

This sequence joins TRBV30 and TRBJ2-1; no firm D call. Germline V gene sequence: CDR1 GTSNPN, CDR2 SVGIG (reference sequence). Trimming took off 0 bases at V and 10 bases at J, with 16 bases between the two ends. This CDR3 is 14 amino acids long. The DNA of the CDR3 is TGTGCCTGGAGTGTAGATCCTCAGTTCAGGGAGCAGTTCTTC. Translated, it gives CAWSVDPQFREQFF.

V and J are TRBV7-9 and TRBJ2-1; TRBD1 is a possible D gene (6 bases). The CDR3 has 14 residues. Germline CDR1 SEHNR, CDR2 FQNEAQ (reference sequence). Trimming removed 0 bases at V and 8 bases at J, with 11 bases between. This CDR3 reads CASSLAVGADEQFF. CDR3 DNA sequence: TGTGCCAGCAGCTTAGCGGTGGGGGCGGATGAGCAGTTCTTC.

This sequence joins TRBV28 and TRBJ1-2; TRBD1 might be the D (6 bases). In germline, CDR1 is MDHEN, CDR2 SYDVKM. The V gene lost 8 bases and the J gene lost 8 bases, with 12 bases spanning the gap. The CDR3 spans 11 residues. The CDR3 coding sequence is TGTGCCAGCGGGTACAGGGAAGGCTACACCTTC. It encodes CASGYREGYTF.

The chain couples TRBV4-1 to TRBJ2-1, with 7 bases aligning to TRBD1. Germline values: CDR1 MGHRA, CDR2 YSYEKL. The ends lost 8 bases at V and 4 bases at J; junction bases unmatched: 8. The CDR3 covers 14 residues. Here the CDR3 DNA reads TGCGCCAGCCGGCTAAGGGACAGTTACAATGAGCAGTTCTTC. Its translation is CASRLRDSYNEQFF.

J is TRBJ2-1 and V is TRBV5-4; D is uncertain. Germline CDR1 and CDR2: SGHNT and YYREEE (reference sequence). This CDR3 comprises 14 residues. The ends were cut back, 4 bases at V and 5 bases at J, with 13 bases in the middle. CDR3 bases: TGTGCCAGCAGCACCCCACCCGGTGACAATGAGCAGTTCTTC. It encodes CASSTPPGDNEQFF. Full variable domain (rest looked up from reference TRBV5-4 and TRBJ2-1): ETGVTQSPTHLIKTRGQQVTLRCSSQSGHNTVSWYQQALGQGPQFIFQYYREEENGRGNFPPRFSGLQFPNYSSELNVNALELDDSALYLCASSTPPGDNEQFFGPGTRLTVL.

The chain employs TRBV9 and TRBJ2-7; D might be TRBD1 (5 bases). Germline values: CDR1 SGDLS, CDR2 YYNGEE. V gave up 0 bases and J gave up 2 bases, with 9 bases separating them. This CDR3 comprises 14 residues. Written as DNA, the CDR3 is TGTGCCAGCAGCGTAGGGGGCAAAACCTACGAGCAGTACTTC. It codes for CASSVGGKTYEQYF. Full variable domain (missing parts from reference TRBV9 and TRBJ2-7): DSGVTQTPKHLITATGQRVTLRCSPRSGDLSVYWYQQSLDQGLQFLIQYYNGEERAKGNILERFSAQQFPDLHSELNLSSLELGDSALYFCASSVGGKTYEQYFGPGTRLTVT.

This chain links TRBV2 with TRBJ1-4; the D gene is possibly TRBD1 (6 bases). This CDR3 is 16 amino acids long. CDR1 is SNHLY, CDR2 FYNNEI, per germline. V lost 5 bases to trimming and J lost 8 bases, with 21 bases between them. The CDR3 DNA sequence: TGTGCCAGCAGTTTCCAGATTTCAGGGGCTGGAGAAAAACTGTTTTTT. Encoded protein: CASSFQISGAGEKLFF. The variable domain in full, completed from reference TRBV2 and TRBJ1-4, reads EPEVTQTPSHQVTQMGQEVILRCVPISNHLYFYWYRQILGQKVEFLVSFYNNEISEKSEIFDDQFSVERPDGSNFTLKIRSTKLEDSAMYFCASSFQISGAGEKLFFGSGTQLSVL.

The chain uses TRBV7-9 and TRBJ1-4, with no clear D. The germline V gene has CDR1 SEHNR and CDR2 FQNEAQ (reference sequence). Trimming stripped 2 bases from V and 8 bases from J, with 12 bases between. The CDR3 has 14 residues. In DNA form, the CDR3 reads TGTGCCAGCAGCTTACGGGGAGGAGGGGAAAAACTGTTTTTT. This encodes CASSLRGGGEKLFF.

This clone was seen a handful of times. The chain combines TRBV7-9 with TRBJ1-1, with D unresolved. Germline CDR1 and CDR2: SEHNR and FQNEAQ (reference sequence). CDR3 length: 14 amino acids. The germline V and J ends were trimmed by 2 bases and 0 bases, with 7 bases remaining between them. The CDR3 loop reads CASSLRVLNTEAFF. The CDR3 DNA reads TGTGCCAGCAGCTTACGTGTACTGAACACTGAAGCTTTCTTT.

The rearrangement links TRBV10-3 to TRBJ2-3; 8 positions agree with TRBD1. The CDR3 length is 15 residues. Germline CDR1 reads ENHRY; CDR2 reads SYGVKD. With 10 bases clipped from V and 0 bases from J, the junction kept 9 bases outside the gene matches. The CDR3 is CATAGGQASTDTQYF. The CDR3 DNA reads TGTGCCACCGCCGGGGGACAGGCGAGCACAGATACGCAGTATTTT.

This chain links TRBV5-1 with TRBJ2-6; D not resolved. CDR3 length: 16 amino acids. V was shortened by 0 bases and J by 0 bases, with 7 bases between the two germline ends. Germline loops: CDR1 SGHRS, CDR2 YFSETQ. The DNA for the CDR3 is TGCGCCAGCAGCTTGGGGCAGTACTCTGGGGCCAACGTCCTGACTTTC. Translation: CASSLGQYSGANVLTF.

V gene TRBV28 combines with J gene TRBJ2-5, with no clear D. Per the germline V gene, CDR1 is MDHEN and CDR2 is SYDVKM. V was cut by 4 bases and J by 6 bases, with 12 bases left in between. The CDR3 extends over 13 amino acids. The CDR3 sequence: CASSSRERKTQYF. In DNA, the CDR3 is TGTGCCAGCAGTTCTAGAGAGAGAAAGACCCAGTACTTC.

The chain links TRBV28 to TRBJ1-1; unclear D gene. V gave up 3 bases and J gave up 1 base, with 12 bases separating them. Germline-derived CDR1 and CDR2 are MDHEN and SYDVKM. This CDR3 region has 15 residues. The CDR3 sequence is CASSFLGRPNTEAFF. DNA for the CDR3: TGTGCCAGCAGTTTTCTCGGGCGCCCGAACACTGAAGCTTTCTTT. Filled out from reference TRBV28 and TRBJ1-1, the complete variable domain reads DVKVTQSSRYLVKRTGEKVFLECVQDMDHENMFWYRQDPGLGLRLIYFSYDVKMKEKGDIPEGYSVSREKKERFSLILESASTNQTSMYLCASSFLGRPNTEAFFGQGTRLTVV.

V usage is TRBV7-2 and J usage is TRBJ1-1, with no clear D. Trimming shortened V by 3 bases and J by 4 bases, and 12 bases separated the two germline ends. The CDR3 runs to 14 residues. Germline V lookup: CDR1 SGHTA, CDR2 FQGNSA. The CDR3 bases are TGTGCCAGCAGCTTTGGGGTGGGTAGCACTGAAGCTTTCTTT. Its protein is CASSFGVGSTEAFF.

The V gene is TRBV19, the J gene TRBJ2-1; 9 nucleotides line up with TRBD1. Germline V gene sequence: CDR1 LNHDA, CDR2 SQIVND (reference sequence). The CDR3 is 13 residues long. V shed 10 bases, J shed 9 bases, and the junction held 10 bases outside the gene matches. The chain's CDR3 is CATKQGADREQFF. In DNA, the CDR3 is TGTGCCACCAAACAGGGGGCTGACCGTGAGCAGTTCTTC.

The V and J genes are TRBV6-1 and TRBJ1-2, with D tentatively TRBD1 (6 bases). Germline V gene lookup returns CDR1 MNHNS and CDR2 SASEGT. V lost 11 bases to trimming and J lost 6 bases, with 13 bases between them. The CDR3 extends over 11 amino acids. The CDR3 DNA reads TGTGCCGGGGGGCCAAGCGATGGCTACACCTTC. Translated: CAGGPSDGYTF.

The chain recombines TRBV4-2 with TRBJ1-1, with a weak D call TRBD1 (6 bases). The CDR3 spans 18 residues. CDR1 and CDR2 (germline): LGHNA, YNFKEQ. V was cut by 0 bases and J by 0 bases, with 17 bases left in between. The CDR3 spells CASSQDLGGARVNTEAFF. The CDR3 coding sequence is TGTGCCAGCAGCCAAGATCTAGGGGGGGCGCGAGTGAACACTGAAGCTTTCTTT.

V is TRBV6-6 and J is TRBJ2-7; D call uncertain. CDR3 length: 14 residues. Between the trimmed V and J ends, which lost 2 bases and 6 bases, there was a span of 14 bases. Looked up from germline, CDR1 is MNHNY and CDR2 is SVGAGI (reference sequence). The CDR3 nucleotides read TGTGCCAGCAGTTACAATCCCGGTCCCTCCGAGCAGTACTTC. It yields the protein CASSYNPGPSEQYF.

This chain joins TRBV11-1 and TRBJ1-1; perhaps TRBD1 as D (5 bases). V was pared by 5 bases and J by 10 bases, with 17 bases between. The CDR3 consists of 13 residues. From germline, CDR1 is SGHAT and CDR2 FQDESV (reference sequence). The CDR3 DNA reads as TGTGCCAGCAGCCCGACAGAGGAAACTCGAGCTTTCTTT. Translated, it gives CASSPTEETRAFF.

The rearrangement links TRBV4-2 to TRBJ2-3; 11 bases are a match to TRBD2. Per germline, CDR1 LGHNA and CDR2 YNFKEQ. The CDR3 totals 16 residues. The V gene end was trimmed by 5 bases and the J gene end by 3 bases; junction bases not matched to a gene: 7. CDR3: CASSSSASGGTDTQYF. The CDR3 DNA reads as TGTGCCAGCAGCTCCTCGGCTAGCGGGGGGACAGATACGCAGTATTTT.

The CDR3 DNA reads as TGCGCCAGCAGCTTGATCGGGGAGAACACTGAAGCTTTCTTT. It yields the protein CASSLIGENTEAFF. This chain connects TRBV5-1 to TRBJ1-1; no clear D gene. Germline V gene lookup returns CDR1 SGHRS and CDR2 YFSETQ. The CDR3 is 14 residues long. Trimming left V 1 base short and J 1 base short, with 8 bases between.

The chain joins TRBV19 to TRBJ1-5; D not certain. The length of the CDR3 is 13 residues. Germline-derived CDR1 and CDR2 are LNHDA and SQIVND (reference sequence). Trimming removed 4 bases from V and 4 bases from J, with 8 bases in between. CDR3 in DNA: TGTGCCAGTAGTACTACAGATAATCAGCCCCAGCATTTT. This sequence encodes CASSTTDNQPQHF.

The chain has TRBV10-2 and TRBJ2-1; no definite D call. With 2 bases removed from V and 7 bases from J, the gap between germline ends came to 6 bases. Germline CDR1 WSHSY, CDR2 SAAADI. The CDR3 runs to 12 residues. In DNA, the CDR3 is TGCGCCAGCAGTGAGCTTGGGAATGAGCAGTTCTTC. Translated: CASSELGNEQFF.

This clone was seen a handful of times. CDR3 sequence (DNA): TGTGCCAGCAGCTATGAGAACAGCGGCTATGGCTACACCTTC. Translating it yields CASSYENSGYGYTF. The chain is built from TRBV6-5 and TRBJ1-2, with D hard to call. Germline values: CDR1 MNHEY, CDR2 SVGAGI. V dropped 6 bases and J dropped 4 bases, with 15 bases sitting between them. This CDR3 contains 14 residues.